This T cell receptor (beta chain) was captured in a study of response to subunit inactivated influenza vaccine (dated by TCRdb to between 2017 and 2018). For the wider study: To follow how T cells responded to a trivalent subunit inactivated influenza vaccine, the researchers relied on deep quantitative profiling of the T cell receptor repertoire.

The paper as a whole reports these results and caveats: According to the authors, only a limited number of new T cells may be recruited by each seasonal influenza vaccination.

The method was RT-PCR. TCRdb records Illumina HiSeq 2500 as the sequencer. TCRdb's own reprocessing of the public reads used fastp at Q25 and MiXCR and kept productive beta chains. Rows merge per CDR3 protein into single entries with the most common DNA and genes. This sample holds more than 400,000 distinct CDR3 sequences; approximately 11% were observed only once. The ten largest clonotypes hold 12% of the sample. Concerning this clonotype itself: It lacks a known antigen. Base quality data are lacking; no much larger clone is found one base away.

This specimen's time point label, per the study, means: approximately 40 days after influenza vaccine administration. The CDR3 runs 11 amino acids, cysteine and phenylalanine included. Only CDR3 DNA is held: 33 bases, read in frame from base 1. Between the V and J ends, shortened by 1 base and 5 bases respectively, the junction contains 3 bases. CDR1 and CDR2, per the germline V gene (reference sequence), are LNHDA and SQIVND. Recombination linked TRBV19 to TRBJ2-7, with no confident D gene call. The sample consisted of PBMCs from blood, taken roughly 6 weeks after vaccination. The receptor was derived from a man aged 45 to 65 who received an inactivated influenza vaccine. Donor details come from another sample of the same person, matched by shared clones. The base sequence is TGTGCCAGTAGTATAGGGAACGAGCAGTACTTC. It translates as CASSIGNEQYF. Outside the CDR3, residues come from the reference TRBV19 and TRBJ2-7 proteins, so the full variable domain is: DGGITQSPKYLFRKEGQNVTLSCEQNLNHDAMYWYRQDPGQGLRLIYYSQIVNDFQKGDIAEGYSVSREKKESFPLTVTSAQKNPTAFYLCASSIGNEQYFGPGTRLTVT.